This TCR beta chain was recovered during a study of cytomegalovirus exposure and HLA in healthy donors. Study results and caveats: Cytomegalovirus status was reportedly diagnosed by the classifier with high sensitivity and specificity. It was confirmed in vitro that three of the CMV-associated chains were specific for CMV antigens.

Comment on this clone: Antigen unknown.

CDR1 is MNHNS, CDR2 SASEGT, per germline. This CDR3 has 14 residues. V gave up 1 base and J gave up 4 bases, with 10 bases separating them. Measured with immunoSEQ multiplex PCR; TCRdb has only the in-frame clones, and not every one. The sample has roughly 330,000 clones, roughly 87% seen once; the top ten hold over 1%. The origin of this receptor is a young woman in good health and CMV-seropositive. This rearrangement joins TRBV6-1 to TRBJ1-2; D may be TRBD1 (5 bases). Sequenced input: PBMCs. This CDR3 reads CASSEGVGPYGYTF. The CDR3 nucleotides are TGTGCCAGCAGTGAAGGGGTGGGGCCCTATGGCTACACCTTC.